This is a list of T cell receptor beta chains from one sample in a study of T cells in localized non-small cell lung cancer. Sequencing used immunoSEQ multiplex PCR; TCRdb keeps in-frame clones, though not all of them. Of under 75,000 clones listed, about nine tenths are singletons. The starting material was peripheral blood, obtained before any cancer treatment. These receptors were collected from a male donor aged 60 or over with stage III squamous cell lung carcinoma. Both conserved end residues are part of each CDR3. Fields, in order: CDR3 protein, CDR3 DNA, J gene, clone size, V gene, D gene. D genes are given only for firm matches. A clone size is listed for some rows: how often the clone was seen (once, few, many), or a class if it is expanded.

CASSSTGGAGYNEQFF	TGTGCCAGCAGCTCGACAGGGGGCGCCGGCTACAACGAGCAGTTCTTC	TRBJ2-1	NA	TRBV5-4	TRBD1
CASSLEGQTNTEAFF	TGCGCCAGCAGCTTGGAGGGACAGACGAACACTGAAGCTTTCTTT	TRBJ1-1	NA	TRBV5-1	TRBD1
CASLQGRYNF	TGTGCCAGCTTGCAGGGAAGGTACAACTTC	TRBJ2-7	NA	TRBV6-1	NA
CASSLTGGSDEQYF	TGTGCCAGCAGCTTGACAGGGGGTTCGGACGAGCAGTACTTC	TRBJ2-7	NA	TRBV7-2	TRBD1
CATSRDPTGELFF	TGTGCCACCAGCAGAGATCCGACCGGGGAGCTGTTTTTT	TRBJ2-2	NA	TRBV15	NA
CASKVGGADTGELFF	TGTGCCAGCAAGGTCGGGGGCGCAGACACCGGGGAGCTGTTTTTT	TRBJ2-2	NA	TRBV6-5	NA
CASSFTGGSYGYTF	TGTGCCAGCAGTTTTACAGGGGGGAGCTATGGCTACACCTTC	TRBJ1-2	NA	TRBV27	TRBD1
CASSFTHGVHNEQFF	TGTGCCAGCAGCTTTACACACGGGGTGCATAATGAGCAGTTCTTC	TRBJ2-1	NA	TRBV7-2	NA
CASSPLNLPSSYEQYF	TGTGCCAGCTCACCACTGAACTTGCCCTCCTCCTACGAGCAGTACTTC	TRBJ2-7	few	TRBV18	NA
CASSRVAGAPTDTQYF	TGTGCCAGCAGCCGGGTGGCGGGGGCGCCCACAGATACGCAGTATTTT	TRBJ2-3	NA	TRBV11-2	NA
CASSDPTSGGQETQYF	TGTGCCAGCAGCGACCCGACTAGCGGAGGACAAGAGACCCAGTACTTC	TRBJ2-5	NA	TRBV7-2	TRBD2
CASRQHRPTGSKRDTEAFF	TGTGCCAGCAGGCAGCATAGGCCCACAGGGTCAAAGCGGGACACTGAAGCTTTCTTT	TRBJ1-1	NA	TRBV2	NA
CASRMGGPRYGYTF	TGTGCCAGCAGAATGGGGGGGCCTCGCTATGGCTACACCTTC	TRBJ1-2	NA	TRBV28	NA
CAWGQGFDEQFF	TGTGCCTGGGGACAGGGCTTCGATGAGCAGTTCTTC	TRBJ2-1	NA	TRBV30	TRBD1
CASSPGLAGASSTDTQYF	TGTGCCAGCAGCCCGGGACTAGCGGGGGCCTCTAGCACAGATACGCAGTATTTT	TRBJ2-3	NA	TRBV5-8	TRBD2
CASSAFPSAARDDYGYTF	TGTGCCAGCAGTGCCTTCCCCTCGGCTGCCCGGGACGACTATGGCTACACCTTC	TRBJ1-2	NA	TRBV6-1	NA
CSARYHYGYTF	TGCAGTGCTAGGTATCACTATGGCTACACCTTC	TRBJ1-2	NA	TRBV20-1	NA
CSVEGERNYGYTF	TGCAGCGTTGAAGGGGAAAGGAACTATGGCTACACCTTC	TRBJ1-2	NA	TRBV29-1	NA
CASNEVLGGQFTEAFF	TGTGCCAGCAACGAAGTACTGGGGGGACAGTTCACTGAAGCTTTCTTT	TRBJ1-1	NA	TRBV28	TRBD1
CASSSGTSVDTQYF	TGTGCCAGCAGCTCCGGGACTAGCGTGGATACGCAGTATTTT	TRBJ2-3	NA	TRBV11-3	TRBD2
CASSEGTANYGYTF	TGTGCCAGCAGTGAAGGGACAGCCAACTATGGCTACACCTTC	TRBJ1-2	NA	TRBV2	NA
CASSVRDRVNEQYF	TGTGCCAGCAGCGTCCGGGACAGGGTGAACGAGCAGTACTTC	TRBJ2-7	NA	TRBV9	TRBD1
CASSSAGTAQNTEAFF	TGCGCCAGCAGTTCCGCCGGGACAGCACAGAACACTGAAGCTTTCTTT	TRBJ1-1	NA	TRBV10-1	TRBD1
CASSPGQGGAYGYTF	TGTGCCAGCTCACCGGGACAGGGGGGCGCCTATGGCTACACCTTC	TRBJ1-2	NA	TRBV18	TRBD1
CASGLTQALNTGELFF	TGTGCTAGTGGTTTGACCCAGGCTTTGAACACCGGGGAGCTGTTTTTT	TRBJ2-2	NA	TRBV12-5	NA
CASSRDRGPHEQYF	TGTGCCAGCAGCCGGGACAGGGGGCCCCACGAGCAGTACTTC	TRBJ2-7	NA	TRBV11-1	TRBD1
CASSPQTDTQYF	TGTGCCAGCAGCCCGCAAACAGATACGCAGTATTTT	TRBJ2-3	once	TRBV7-9	NA
CASSRTSGERETQYF	TGTGCCAGCAGCCGAACTAGCGGGGAGAGGGAGACCCAGTACTTC	TRBJ2-5	once	TRBV7-8	TRBD2
CASSQVSYEQFF	TGTGCCAGCTCTCAGGTCAGTTATGAGCAGTTCTTC	TRBJ2-1	NA	TRBV7-9	NA
CASSIDRRGLSYNEQFF	TGTGCCAGTAGTATAGATCGCCGAGGCCTCTCCTACAATGAGCAGTTCTTC	TRBJ2-1	NA	TRBV19	NA
CAGGSRGNSGANVLTF	TGTGCCGGCGGAAGCAGGGGGAATTCTGGGGCCAACGTCCTGACTTTC	TRBJ2-6	NA	TRBV2	TRBD1
CASSEMEGSPLHF	TGCGCCAGCAGTGAGATGGAGGGATCACCCCTCCACTTT	TRBJ1-6	few	TRBV10-2	NA
CASSLAPNTGELFF	TGTGCCAGCAGCTTAGCCCCCAACACCGGGGAGCTGTTTTTT	TRBJ2-2	NA	TRBV7-2	NA
CASSTPNYRGTEAFF	TGTGCCAGTAGTACGCCCAACTACAGGGGAACTGAAGCTTTCTTT	TRBJ1-1	few	TRBV19	TRBD1
CASRETGGPDTQYF	TGTGCCAGCAGGGAGACAGGGGGCCCAGATACGCAGTATTTT	TRBJ2-3	NA	TRBV6-5	TRBD1
CASSQGQGLEETQYF	TGTGCCAGCAGCCAGGGACAGGGGTTAGAGGAGACCCAGTACTTC	TRBJ2-5	NA	TRBV11-3	TRBD1
CASSPGTGGLANYGYTF	TGTGCCAGCAGCCCTGGGACAGGGGGCTTAGCTAACTATGGCTACACCTTC	TRBJ1-2	NA	TRBV9	TRBD1
CASSPGTGNEQYF	TGTGCCAGCAGCCCCGGGACAGGGAATGAGCAGTACTTC	TRBJ2-7	NA	TRBV6-6	TRBD1
CASSPKPDTEAFF	TGTGCCAGCTCACCAAAACCTGACACTGAAGCTTTCTTT	TRBJ1-1	NA	TRBV18	NA
CASGRVEDLGGYTF	TGTGCCAGTGGCCGGGTGGAGGACTTGGGAGGCTACACCTTC	TRBJ1-2	NA	TRBV28	NA
CASSLVSGRAFF	TGTGCCAGTAGCCTCGTGTCTGGGCGAGCTTTCTTT	TRBJ1-1	NA	TRBV19	NA
CASSLVDRGNTGELFF	TGCGCCAGCAGCTTGGTGGACAGGGGAAACACCGGGGAGCTGTTTTTT	TRBJ2-2	NA	TRBV5-1	TRBD1
CASRRRAGTNTEAFF	TGTGCCAGCAGGCGGAGGGCGGGTACGAACACTGAAGCTTTCTTT	TRBJ1-1	NA	TRBV6-5	NA
CASSQERGEGGNTIYF	TGTGCCAGCAGCCAAGAACGGGGCGAGGGGGGAAACACCATATATTTT	TRBJ1-3	NA	TRBV4-2	NA
CASSLRTGIGGYSGANVLTF	TGTGCCAGCAGCCTAAGGACGGGAATTGGGGGATACTCTGGGGCCAACGTCCTGACTTTC	TRBJ2-6	once	TRBV7-8	NA
CAIKIGTGLSYEQYF	TGTGCCATCAAAATCGGGACAGGGCTCTCCTACGAGCAGTACTTC	TRBJ2-7	NA	TRBV10-3	TRBD1
CASSSQGGQPQHF	TGTGCCAGCAGCTCACAGGGAGGACAGCCCCAGCATTTT	TRBJ1-5	once	TRBV6-5	NA
CASQMGGNTGELFF	TGTGCCAGCCAAATGGGAGGGAACACCGGGGAGCTGTTTTTT	TRBJ2-2	NA	TRBV28	NA
CASTRTGFNYGYTF	TGTGCCAGCACCCGGACGGGATTCAACTATGGCTACACCTTC	TRBJ1-2	NA	TRBV6-5	NA
CASSLAGGRISYNEQFF	TGTGCCAGCAGCTTAGCGGGGGGGCGGATTTCCTACAATGAGCAGTTCTTC	TRBJ2-1	NA	TRBV7-2	NA
CASTKNTEAFF	TGTGCCAGCACCAAGAACACTGAAGCTTTCTTT	TRBJ1-1	few	TRBV7-9	NA
CASSLAGGNTGELFF	TGCGCCAGCAGCCTAGCGGGGGGGAACACCGGGGAGCTGTTTTTT	TRBJ2-2	NA	TRBV5-1	TRBD2
CASDGGAGVYEQYF	TGTGCCAGCGACGGGGGTGCGGGGGTCTACGAGCAGTACTTC	TRBJ2-7	NA	TRBV28	TRBD2
CASSDSRGANTEAFF	TGTGCCAGCAGTGACAGCAGGGGAGCGAACACTGAAGCTTTCTTT	TRBJ1-1	NA	TRBV25-1	NA
CASSPGAGGTGELFF	TGCGCCAGCAGCCCCGGGGCAGGGGGCACCGGGGAGCTGTTTTTT	TRBJ2-2	NA	TRBV5-1	TRBD1